The 5 T cell receptor beta chains listed next were all sequenced from one sample in a study of radiation and T cells in renal cell carcinoma. Measured with immunoSEQ multiplex PCR; TCRdb has only the in-frame clones, and not every one. Found here are some 150,000 clones, approximately 87% of them singletons; the top ten hold under 30%. Noted time point: baseline pretreatment blood. Documented treatment: 15 Gy SBRT to primary tumor, nephrectomy 4 weeks later. The specimen was blood, collected from a patient whose treatment included radiotherapy and nephrectomy. Receptor source: a woman between 50 and 59 years old with renal cell carcinoma.

V usage is TRBV27 and J usage is TRBJ2-7; D is ambiguous. V lost 6 bases and J lost 1, with 7 bases in between. The CDR3 is 12 amino acids. Germline CDR1 and CDR2: MNHEY and SMNVEV (reference sequence). Here the CDR3 reads CASRGLSYEQYF. The CDR3 bases are TGTGCCAGCAGGGGCCTTTCCTACGAGCAGTACTTC.

This clone was seen just once. V gene TRBV10-3 combines with J gene TRBJ2-1, with D perhaps TRBD2 (5 bases). CDR3 length: 16 amino acids. Trimming left V 3 bases short and J 8 bases short, with 20 bases between. Germline values: CDR1 ENHRY, CDR2 SYGVKD. The CDR3 DNA is TGTGCCATCAGTGAAATCGGACGTAGTGGAGGCTATGAGCAGTTCTTC. It codes for CAISEIGRSGGYEQFF.

The chain joins TRBV28 to TRBJ1-4, with D possibly matching TRBD1 (5 bases). The CDR3 runs to 15 residues. V was trimmed by 5 bases and J by 1 base, leaving 11 bases between them. Germline V gives CDR1 MDHEN, CDR2 SYDVKM. CDR3 in amino acids: CASSRTGLTNEKLFF. The CDR3 DNA follows: TGTGCCAGCAGTCGAACAGGTTTAACTAATGAAAAACTGTTTTTT.

This clone was recorded once. This sequence joins TRBV7-2 and TRBJ1-1; D is perhaps TRBD1 (5 bases). The CDR3 is 16 residues long. Between the trimmed V and J ends, which lost 5 bases and 0 bases, there was a span of 16 bases. Per germline, CDR1 SGHTA and CDR2 FQGNSA. This CDR3 is CASSIVGAQVNTEAFF. CDR3 DNA: TGTGCCAGCAGCATAGTAGGGGCACAGGTGAACACTGAAGCTTTCTTT.

This chain links TRBV6-5 with TRBJ1-5; D is unclear. The CDR3 is 15 residues long. The germline V gene encodes CDR1 MNHEY and CDR2 SVGAGI. Trimming left V 6 bases short and J 2 bases short, with 14 bases between. In DNA form, the CDR3 reads TGTGCCAGCAGCCCGGGGTCTCGGGGCAATCAGCCCCAGCATTTT. Amino acid sequence: CASSPGSRGNQPQHF.